This T cell receptor (beta chain) was obtained from a study of beta chain features in type 1 diabetes. Findings of the study overall: It was not settled here whether HLA type affects TCRB rearrangement. Type 1 diabetes patients showed a moderate but significant shortening of TCRB CDR3s in all four CD4+ subsets.

This clone appeared a few times. Its antigen remains unknown. The sample carries other DNA sequences with the same CDR3. Every bit of the isolated RNA underwent reverse transcription, so sequencing read expressed TCRB transcripts. Clones were sequenced by immunoSEQ multiplex PCR, and TCRdb holds only the in-frame ones, with some missing. This table holds around 150,000 clones, approximately 10% found once. Looked up from germline, CDR1 is SGHRS and CDR2 is YFSETQ. Trimming cost V 5 bases and J 2 bases, with 10 bases left between them. CDR3 length: 13 residues. V is TRBV5-1 and J is TRBJ1-1, with D perhaps TRBD1 (6 bases). This receptor was identified in a woman aged 25-40 years with type 1 diabetes. Sample: central memory CD4+ T cells from blood. The CDR3 spells CASRRTDNTEAFF. CDR3 coding DNA: TGCGCCAGCAGAAGGACAGATAACACTGAAGCTTTCTTT.